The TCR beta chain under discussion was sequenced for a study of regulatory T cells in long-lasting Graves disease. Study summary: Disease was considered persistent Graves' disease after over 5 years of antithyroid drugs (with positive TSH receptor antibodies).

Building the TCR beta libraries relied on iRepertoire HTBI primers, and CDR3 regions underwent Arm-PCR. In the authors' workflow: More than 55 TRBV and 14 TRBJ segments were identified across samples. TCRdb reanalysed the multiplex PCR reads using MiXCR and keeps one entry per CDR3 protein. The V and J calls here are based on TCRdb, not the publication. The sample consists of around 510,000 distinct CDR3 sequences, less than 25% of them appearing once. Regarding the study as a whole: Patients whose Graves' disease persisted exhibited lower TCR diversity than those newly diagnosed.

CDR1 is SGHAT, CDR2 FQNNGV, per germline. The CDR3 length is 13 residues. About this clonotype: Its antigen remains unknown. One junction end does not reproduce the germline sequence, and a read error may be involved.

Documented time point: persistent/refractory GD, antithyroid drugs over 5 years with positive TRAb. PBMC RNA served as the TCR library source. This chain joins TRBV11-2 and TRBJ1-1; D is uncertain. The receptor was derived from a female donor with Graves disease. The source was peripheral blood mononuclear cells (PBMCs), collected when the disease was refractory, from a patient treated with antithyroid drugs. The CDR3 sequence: CASSLKDNTGAFF. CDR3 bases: TGTGCCAGCAGCTTGAAGGATAACACTGGAGCTTTCTTT.